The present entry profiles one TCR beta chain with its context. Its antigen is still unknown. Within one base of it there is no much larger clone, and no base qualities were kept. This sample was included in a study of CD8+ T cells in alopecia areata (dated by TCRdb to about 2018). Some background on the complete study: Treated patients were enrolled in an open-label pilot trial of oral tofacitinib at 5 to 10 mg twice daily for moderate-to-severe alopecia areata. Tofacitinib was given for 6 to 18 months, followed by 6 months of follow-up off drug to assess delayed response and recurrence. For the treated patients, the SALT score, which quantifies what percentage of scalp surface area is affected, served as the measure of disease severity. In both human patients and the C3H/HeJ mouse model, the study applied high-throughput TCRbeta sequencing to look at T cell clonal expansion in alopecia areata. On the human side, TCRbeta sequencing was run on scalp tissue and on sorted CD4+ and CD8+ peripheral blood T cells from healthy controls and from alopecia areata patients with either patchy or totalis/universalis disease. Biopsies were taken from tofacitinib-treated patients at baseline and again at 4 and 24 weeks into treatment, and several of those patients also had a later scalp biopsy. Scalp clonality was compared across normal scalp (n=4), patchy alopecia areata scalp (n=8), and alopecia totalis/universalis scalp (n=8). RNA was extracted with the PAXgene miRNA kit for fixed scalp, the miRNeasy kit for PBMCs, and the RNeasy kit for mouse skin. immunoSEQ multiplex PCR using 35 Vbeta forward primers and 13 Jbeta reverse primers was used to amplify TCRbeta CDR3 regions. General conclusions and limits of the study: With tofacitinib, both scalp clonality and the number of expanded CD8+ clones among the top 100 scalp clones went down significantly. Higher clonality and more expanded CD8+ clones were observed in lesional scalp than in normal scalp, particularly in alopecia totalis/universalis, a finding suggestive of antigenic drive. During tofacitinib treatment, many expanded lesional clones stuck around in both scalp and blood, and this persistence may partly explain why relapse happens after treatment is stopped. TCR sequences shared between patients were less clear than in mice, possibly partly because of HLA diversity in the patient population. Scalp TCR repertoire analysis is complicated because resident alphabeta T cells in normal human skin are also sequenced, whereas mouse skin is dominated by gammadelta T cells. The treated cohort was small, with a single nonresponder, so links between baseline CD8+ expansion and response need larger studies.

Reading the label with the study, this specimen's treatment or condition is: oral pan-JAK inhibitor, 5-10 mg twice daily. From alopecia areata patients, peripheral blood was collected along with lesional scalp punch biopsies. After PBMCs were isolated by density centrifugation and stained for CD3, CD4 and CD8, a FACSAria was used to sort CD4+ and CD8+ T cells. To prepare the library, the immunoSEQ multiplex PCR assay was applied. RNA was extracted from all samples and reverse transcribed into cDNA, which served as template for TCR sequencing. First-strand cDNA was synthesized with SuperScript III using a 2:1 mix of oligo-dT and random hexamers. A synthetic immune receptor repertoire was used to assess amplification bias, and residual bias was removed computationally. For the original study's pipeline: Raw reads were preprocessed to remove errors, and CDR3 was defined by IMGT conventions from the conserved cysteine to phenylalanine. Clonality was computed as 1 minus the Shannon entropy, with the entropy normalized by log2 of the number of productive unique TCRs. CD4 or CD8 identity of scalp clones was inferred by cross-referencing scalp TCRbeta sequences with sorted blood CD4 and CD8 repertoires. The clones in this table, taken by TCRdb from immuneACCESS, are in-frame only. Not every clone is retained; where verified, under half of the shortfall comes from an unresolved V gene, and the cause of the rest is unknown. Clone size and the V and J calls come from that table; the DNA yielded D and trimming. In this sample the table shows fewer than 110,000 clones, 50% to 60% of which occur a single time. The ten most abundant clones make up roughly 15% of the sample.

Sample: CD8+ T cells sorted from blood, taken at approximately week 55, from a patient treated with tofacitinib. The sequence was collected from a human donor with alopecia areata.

The DNA is TGTGCCAGCAGCTTAGTAGGCGGGGGAACCGGGGAGCTGTTTTTT. It translates to CASSLVGGGTGELFF. The receptor chain draws on TRBV7-8 and TRBJ2-2; 7 central bases correspond to TRBD2. CDR1 SGHVS and CDR2 FQNEAQ were looked up in the germline V gene. The CDR3 goes from the cysteine to the phenylalanine over 15 residues. The sequence is cut down to CDR3 DNA, 45 bases in frame from base 1. After removal of 1 base from V and 5 bases from J, the junction retains 4 bases not matched to a gene.